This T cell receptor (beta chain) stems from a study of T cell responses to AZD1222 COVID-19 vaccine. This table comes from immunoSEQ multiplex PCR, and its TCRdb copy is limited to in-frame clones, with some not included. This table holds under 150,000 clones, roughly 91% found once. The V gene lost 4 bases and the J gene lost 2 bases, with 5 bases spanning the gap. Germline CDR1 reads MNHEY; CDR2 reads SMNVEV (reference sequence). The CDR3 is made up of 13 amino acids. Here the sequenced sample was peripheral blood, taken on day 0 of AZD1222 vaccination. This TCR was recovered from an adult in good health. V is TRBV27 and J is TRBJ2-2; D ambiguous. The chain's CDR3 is CASSSTNTGELFF. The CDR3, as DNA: TGTGCCAGCAGTTCTACTAACACCGGGGAGCTGTTTTTT.